Each of the 5 T cell receptor beta chains below was sequenced from the same sample in a study of T cells in Graves' hyperthyroidism and ophthalmopathy. The investigators amplified TCR beta CDR3 regions from RNA transcripts. HTBI primers drove first-round RT-PCR of the TCR CDR3. One entry per CDR3 protein results from TCRdb running MiXCR on the multiplex PCR reads. The table has roughly 750,000 distinct CDR3 sequences, about a sixth seen once; the top ten hold roughly 8%. Sequencing was performed on blood. The origin of the receptors is a man younger than 35 with Graves' hyperthyroidism.

This clonotype has only a few counts. This chain connects TRBV7-9 to TRBJ2-2; D ambiguous. Germline V gene sequence: CDR1 SEHNR, CDR2 FQNEAQ (reference sequence). This CDR3 spans 14 amino acids. The germline V and J ends were trimmed by 5 bases and 6 bases, with 13 bases remaining between them. CDR3: CASSLTSRSGELFF. Here the CDR3 DNA reads TGTGCCAGCAGCCTCACCTCGAGGTCCGGGGAGCTGTTTTTT.

V gene TRBV28 combines with J gene TRBJ2-2, with 7 bases fitting TRBD2. With V trimmed by 6 bases and J by 4 bases, 17 bases remained unmatched. The germline V gene has CDR1 MDHEN and CDR2 SYDVKM. The CDR3 has 18 residues. The CDR3 region is CASRSMVLREFGTGELFF. The CDR3 nucleotides read TGTGCCAGCAGATCTATGGTCTTGCGGGAGTTTGGCACCGGGGAGCTGTTTTTT.

The sample holds a few counts of this clonotype. The chain is built from TRBV6-2 or TRBV6-3 and TRBJ1-1, with TRBD1 as a possible D gene (5 bases). Between the trimmed V and J ends, which lost 7 bases and 1 base, there was a span of 13 bases. CDR1 and CDR2 (germline): MNHEY, SVGEGT. The CDR3 covers 14 residues. CDR3 in amino acids: CASTTRTQNTEAFF. The CDR3 DNA is TGTGCCAGCACTACCCGGACACAGAACACTGAAGCTTTCTTT.

This clonotype has a handful of counts. The gene calls are TRBV20-1 and TRBJ2-1; 10 nucleotides match TRBD2. The CDR3 extends over 16 amino acids. CDR1 and CDR2 (germline): DFQATT, SNEGSKA (reference sequence). V lost 5 bases and J lost 0; bases outside the gene matches: 7. In DNA, the CDR3 is TGCAGTGCTCAGGGGACTAGCGCAAGCTCCTACAATGAGCAGTTCTTC. Amino acid sequence: CSAQGTSASSYNEQFF.

This clonotype was counted at least ten times. This CDR3 is CASSLGASGRVGEQYF. In DNA, the CDR3 is TGTGCCAGCAGCTTAGGGGCTAGCGGGAGGGTTGGGGAGCAGTACTTC. The rearrangement joins TRBV11-2 to TRBJ2-7; 12 nucleotides align to TRBD2. The CDR3 extends over 16 amino acids. Germline CDR1 reads SGHAT; CDR2 reads FQNNGV. V shed 1 base, J shed 7 bases, and the junction held 8 bases outside the gene matches.